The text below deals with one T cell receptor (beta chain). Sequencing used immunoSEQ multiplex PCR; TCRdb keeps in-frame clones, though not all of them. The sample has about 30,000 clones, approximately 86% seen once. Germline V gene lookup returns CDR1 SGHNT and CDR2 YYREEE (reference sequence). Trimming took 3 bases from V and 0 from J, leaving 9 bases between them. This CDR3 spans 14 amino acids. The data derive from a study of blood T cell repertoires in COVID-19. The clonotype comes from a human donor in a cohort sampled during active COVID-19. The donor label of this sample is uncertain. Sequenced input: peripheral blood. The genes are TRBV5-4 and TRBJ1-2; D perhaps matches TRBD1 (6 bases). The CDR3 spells CASSSDSANYGYTF. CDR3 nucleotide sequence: TGTGCCAGCAGCTCGGACAGTGCTAACTATGGCTACACCTTC. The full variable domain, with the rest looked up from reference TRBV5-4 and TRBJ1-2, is ETGVTQSPTHLIKTRGQQVTLRCSSQSGHNTVSWYQQALGQGPQFIFQYYREEENGRGNFPPRFSGLQFPNYSSELNVNALELDDSALYLCASSSDSANYGYTFGSGTRLTVV.